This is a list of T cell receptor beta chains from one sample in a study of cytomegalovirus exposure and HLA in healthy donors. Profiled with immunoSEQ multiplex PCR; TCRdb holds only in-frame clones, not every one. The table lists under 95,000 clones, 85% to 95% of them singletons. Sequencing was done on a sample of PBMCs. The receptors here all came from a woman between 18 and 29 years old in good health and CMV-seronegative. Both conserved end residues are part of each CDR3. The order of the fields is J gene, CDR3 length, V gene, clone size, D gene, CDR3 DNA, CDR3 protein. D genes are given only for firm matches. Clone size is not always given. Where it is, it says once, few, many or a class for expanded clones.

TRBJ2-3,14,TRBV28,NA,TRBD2,TGTGCCAGCAGACGGACTAGCGGGAGTAATACGCAGTATTTT,CASRRTSGSNTQYF
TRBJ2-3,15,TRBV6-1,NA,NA,TGTGCCAGCAGTGAACCAGGGCGGGGAACAGATACGCAGTATTTT,CASSEPGRGTDTQYF
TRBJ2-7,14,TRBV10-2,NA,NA,TGCGCCAGCAGGGACCTCGGGGTTATTTACGAGCAGTACTTC,CASRDLGVIYEQYF
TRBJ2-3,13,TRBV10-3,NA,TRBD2,TGTGCCATCAACAATGGGACTAGCGGGACTCAGTATTTT,CAINNGTSGTQYF
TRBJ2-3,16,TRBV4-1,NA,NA,TGCGCCAGCAGCCACCCCAGTCAGGGTCGGGCAGATACGCAGTATTTT,CASSHPSQGRADTQYF
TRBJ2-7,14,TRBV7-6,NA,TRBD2,TGTGCCAGCAGCTTAGTTCGGGAGGGTGGCGAGCAGTACTTC,CASSLVREGGEQYF
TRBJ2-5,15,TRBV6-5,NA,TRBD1,TGTGCCAGCAGTTACAGAGGGACAGCCCAAGAGACCCAGTACTTC,CASSYRGTAQETQYF
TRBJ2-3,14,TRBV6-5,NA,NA,TGTGCCAGCAGACGGGTCCTTTTCACAGATACGCAGTATTTT,CASRRVLFTDTQYF
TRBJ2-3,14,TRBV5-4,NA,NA,TGTGCCAGCAGCGATCAATCAGGCCCAGATACGCAGTATTTT,CASSDQSGPDTQYF
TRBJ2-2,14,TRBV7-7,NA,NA,TGTGCTAGCAGCTTCTCTCAGGGCGCCGGGGAGCTGTTTTTT,CASSFSQGAGELFF
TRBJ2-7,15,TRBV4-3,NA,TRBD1,TGCGCCAGCAGCCAAGATCGGCAGGGGGCCTACGAGCAGTACTTC,CASSQDRQGAYEQYF
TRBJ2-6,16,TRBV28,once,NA,TGTGCCAGCAGCCGCCGAGGGGGCTCTGGGGCCAACGTCCTGACTTTC,CASSRRGGSGANVLTF
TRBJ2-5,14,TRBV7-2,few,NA,TGTGCCAGCAGCCCAGGGCCCGCCGGGGGGACCCAGTACTTC,CASSPGPAGGTQYF
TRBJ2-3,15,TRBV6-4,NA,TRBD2,TGTGCCAGCAGTGACGGAGCGGGGGGCACAGATACGCAGTATTTT,CASSDGAGGTDTQYF
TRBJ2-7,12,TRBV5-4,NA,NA,TGTGCCAGCAGCTTCGACACGTACGAGCAGTACTTC,CASSFDTYEQYF
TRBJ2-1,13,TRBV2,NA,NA,TGTGCCAGCAGCGCAGGAGGGCCCAATGAGCAGTTCTTC,CASSAGGPNEQFF
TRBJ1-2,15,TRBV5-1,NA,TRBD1,TGCGCCAGCAGCTCGAATCCCGGGACAGGGGATGGCTACACCTTC,CASSSNPGTGDGYTF
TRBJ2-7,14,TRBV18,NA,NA,TGTGCCAGCTCACCAGGGGGCGGTCAATACGAGCAGTACTTC,CASSPGGGQYEQYF
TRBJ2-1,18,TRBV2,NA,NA,TGTGCCAGCAGTGAAGATTGGCCGCAGGGTGGTGGGTACAATGAGCAGTTCTTC,CASSEDWPQGGGYNEQFF
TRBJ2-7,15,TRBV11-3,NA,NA,TGTGCCAGCAGCGAGGGGGGGGAGTTGGCCTACGAGCAGTACTTC,CASSEGGELAYEQYF
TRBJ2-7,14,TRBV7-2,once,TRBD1,TGTGCCAGCAGCTTAGTTACAGGGGGCTACGAGCAGTACTTC,CASSLVTGGYEQYF
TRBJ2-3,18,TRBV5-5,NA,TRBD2,TGTGCCAGCAGCCCTGACTTTGCTAGCGGGGGCCCTCGAGGTACGCAGTATTTT,CASSPDFASGGPRGTQYF
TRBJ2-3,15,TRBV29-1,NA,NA,TGCAGCGTTGAAAGCAGGGGCCAACACACAGATACGCAGTATTTT,CSVESRGQHTDTQYF
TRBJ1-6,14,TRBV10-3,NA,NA,TGTGCCATCAGTGATAGCGGTGATAATTCACCCCTCCACTTT,CAISDSGDNSPLHF
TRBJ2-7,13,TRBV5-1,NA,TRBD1,TGCGCCAGCAGCGCGGACAGGCGCGGCGAGCAGTACTTC,CASSADRRGEQYF
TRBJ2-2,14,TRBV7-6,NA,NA,TGTGCCAGCAGCCCCCACAGGTCCACCGGGGAGCTGTTTTTT,CASSPHRSTGELFF
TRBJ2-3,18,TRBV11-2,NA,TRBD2,TGTGCCAGCAGCTTAATAGCGGGAGTAGCGGTGGGAACAGATACGCAGTATTTT,CASSLIAGVAVGTDTQYF
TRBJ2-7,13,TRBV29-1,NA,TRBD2,TGCAGCGTCAGGACTAGCGGGATTTACGAGCAGTACTTC,CSVRTSGIYEQYF
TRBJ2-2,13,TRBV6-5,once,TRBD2,TGTGCCAGCAGTCGCGGGGGTGCCGGGGAGCTGTTTTTT,CASSRGGAGELFF
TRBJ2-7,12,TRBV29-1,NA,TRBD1,TGCAGCGTGGCGACAGGGATTTACGAGCAGTACTTC,CSVATGIYEQYF
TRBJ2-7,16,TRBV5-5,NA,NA,TGTGCCAGCAGCTTGTCAGGCACCAACACTGCCTACGAGCAGTACTTC,CASSLSGTNTAYEQYF